This T cell receptor beta chain was obtained from a study of CD8 T cells in Susac syndrome. Across the study: Active disease was present in six of the sequenced Susac syndrome patients, and remission in about eight.

RNA amounts of about 0.5 to 1 ug underwent reverse transcription with random hexamers. With immunoSEQ multiplex PCR, TCR beta CDR3 was amplified across 54 Vbeta and 13 Jbeta. TCRdb redid the calling of the immunoSEQ multiplex PCR reads with MiXCR, one entry per CDR3 protein. The sample contains around 170,000 distinct CDR3 sequences, around 95% of which appear only once. Sequencing of TCR beta was performed on blood CD8+ and CD4+ T cells. TEMRA cells were FACS-enriched, and CD8+ and CD4+ T cells were isolated negatively. In its sample, this clonotype was seen a few times. There are 14 residues in the CDR3. V shed 0 bases and J shed 2 bases, with 5 bases lying between them. The germline V gene has CDR1 SGHDT and CDR2 YYEEEE.

What was sequenced was CD4+ T cells from PBMCs. This receptor was identified in a human donor with Susac syndrome. This chain links TRBV5-6 with TRBJ2-2; no clear D gene. CDR3 nucleotide sequence: TGTGCCAGCAGCTTGGGGGTAAACACCGGGGAGCTGTTTTTT. Encoded protein: CASSLGVNTGELFF.